Below, 24 T cell receptor beta chains from the same sample are listed, as sequenced in a study of control samples from healthy donors and cancer patients. Some clones are missing from TCRdb's copy, which holds only in-frame ones; the method was immunoSEQ multiplex PCR. Here the sample spans around 250,000 clones, about 80% being singletons. The sequencing sample was made of PBMCs. All receptors come from an older woman with lung cancer.

The chain links TRBV7-9 to TRBJ1-1; D gene ambiguous. In germline, CDR1 is SEHNR, CDR2 FQNEAQ (reference sequence). Trimming took 6 bases from V and 6 from J, leaving 17 bases between them. This CDR3 is 14 amino acids long. The CDR3 bases are TGTGCCAGCAGTTTCGTCGACCGCGACGCTGAAGCTTTCTTT. Its protein is CASSFVDRDAEAFF.

CDR3 loop: CASSPRPGQQLSNYEQYF. DNA of the CDR3: TGTGCCAGCAGCCCCAGGCCGGGACAGCAGCTCTCTAACTACGAGCAGTACTTC. The rearrangement uses TRBV7-9 and TRBJ2-7; 7 bases are shared with TRBD1. J gave up 3 bases and V 5 bases, and 19 bases lay outside the gene matches. The CDR3 loop spans 18 amino acids. Germline V CDR1 and CDR2: SEHNR, FQNEAQ (reference sequence).

There are a few counts of this clone. The chain combines TRBV6-4 with TRBJ1-1; D possibly corresponds to TRBD1 (5 bases). The germline V gene encodes CDR1 MRHNA and CDR2 SNTAGT. Trimming removed 7 bases at V and 3 bases at J, with 15 bases between. The CDR3 contains 14 residues. The CDR3 DNA follows: TGTGCCAGCAATGAGAGGGGTGTCGACACTGAAGCTTTCTTT. Encoded protein: CASNERGVDTEAFF.

V is TRBV19 and J is TRBJ2-5; D might be TRBD1 (5 bases). Trimming shortened V by 2 bases and J by 5 bases, and 12 bases separated the two germline ends. The CDR3 covers 14 residues. CDR1 is LNHDA and CDR2 is SQIVND in the germline V gene (reference sequence). DNA for the CDR3: TGTGCCAGTAGTATAATGCAGGGTCGGGAGACCCAGTACTTC. Protein sequence: CASSIMQGRETQYF.

The gene calls are TRBV3-1 (or the pseudogene TRBV3-2) and TRBJ1-4; TRBD1 agrees at 7 bases. J gave up 5 bases and V 6 bases, and 9 bases lay outside the gene matches. This CDR3 region has 15 residues. The germline V gene has CDR1 LGHDT and CDR2 YNNKEL (reference sequence). The DNA for the CDR3 is TGTGCCAGCAGGAACATGGACAGGCAGAATGAAAAACTGTTTTTT. Translation: CASRNMDRQNEKLFF.

The chain combines TRBV15 with TRBJ1-1; D is unresolved. This CDR3 region has 14 residues. V was pared by 5 bases and J by 8 bases, with 18 bases between. Germline loops: CDR1 LNHNV, CDR2 YYDKDF (reference sequence). Written as DNA, the CDR3 is TGTGCCACCAGCCTATACGGCGCGACGGAAGAAGCTTTCTTT. This encodes CATSLYGATEEAFF.

This clone appeared once. The rearrangement links TRBV28 to TRBJ2-5, with D maybe TRBD1 (5 bases). V gave up 2 bases and J gave up 4 bases, with 8 bases separating them. Germline-derived CDR1 and CDR2 are MDHEN and SYDVKM. This CDR3 is built from 13 residues. The CDR3 protein is CASSLGALETQYF. CDR3 DNA sequence: TGTGCCAGCAGTTTAGGGGCGTTAGAGACCCAGTACTTC.

This rearrangement joins TRBV9 to TRBJ2-3; TRBD2 matches 7 bases. Germline values: CDR1 SGDLS, CDR2 YYNGEE. Losses at the gene ends were 10 bases for V and 2 bases for J; bases not matched to a gene: 10. The CDR3 is 14 amino acids. This chain's CDR3 is CAGARGVATDTQYF. The CDR3 DNA follows: TGTGCCGGCGCCCGGGGGGTCGCCACAGATACGCAGTATTTT.

The V and J genes are TRBV6-2 or TRBV6-3 and TRBJ2-7; no definite D call. CDR1 is MNHEY, CDR2 SVGEGT, per germline. Trimming left V 5 bases short and J 3 bases short, with 11 bases between. This CDR3 is 13 amino acids long. CDR3 bases: TGTGCCAGCAGTCGCGAAGGGATCTACGAGCAGTACTTC. Translating it yields CASSREGIYEQYF.

The V and J genes are TRBV6-5 and TRBJ2-1, with D tentatively TRBD1 (5 bases). V shed 5 bases and J shed 0 bases, with 11 bases lying between them. Germline CDR1 reads MNHEY; CDR2 reads SVGAGI. The CDR3 is 15 amino acids. The CDR3 bases are TGTGCCAGCAGTCCTCGACAGATCTCCTACAATGAGCAGTTCTTC. This encodes CASSPRQISYNEQFF.

The V call is TRBV27, the J call TRBJ2-5, with TRBD2 matching 7 bases. CDR3 length: 14 amino acids. The J segment lost 4 bases and the V segment lost 3 bases, leaving 5 bases of the junction unmatched. From germline, CDR1 is MNHEY and CDR2 SMNVEV (reference sequence). The CDR3 loop is CASSFAGEAETQYF. The DNA of the CDR3 is TGTGCCAGCAGTTTTGCGGGAGAGGCAGAGACCCAGTACTTC.

The CDR3 reads CASSVLGADSPLHF. The CDR3 nucleotides read TGTGCCAGCAGCGTACTCGGCGCAGATTCACCCCTCCACTTT. The chain combines TRBV9 with TRBJ1-6; D gene ambiguous. The CDR3 length is 14 residues. V dropped 1 base and J dropped 8 bases, with 10 bases sitting between them. Germline CDR1 reads SGDLS; CDR2 reads YYNGEE.

The chain is built from TRBV10-3 and TRBJ2-2; D possibly corresponds to TRBD1 (5 bases). The length of the CDR3 is 14 residues. V dropped 7 bases and J dropped 5 bases, with 14 bases sitting between them. Germline V lookup: CDR1 ENHRY, CDR2 SYGVKD. The CDR3 bases are TGTGCCATCACGACAGCTCCGATTACCGGGGAGCTGTTTTTT. This codes for CAITTAPITGELFF.

This chain joins TRBV7-2 and TRBJ2-1; D may be TRBD1 or TRBD2 (5 bases each). Germline lookup yields CDR1 SGHTA and CDR2 FQGNSA. The CDR3 extends over 15 amino acids. Trimming stripped 5 bases from V and 0 bases from J, with 11 bases between. CDR3 loop: CASSRGPSSYNEQFF. Written as DNA, the CDR3 is TGTGCCAGCAGCCGGGGCCCGAGCTCCTACAATGAGCAGTTCTTC.

The V gene is TRBV7-9, the J gene TRBJ2-3, with D possibly TRBD1 on 6 matching bases. Trimming shortened V by 5 bases and J by 7 bases, and 10 bases separated the two germline ends. This CDR3 has 12 amino acids. Germline V gene data show CDR1 as SEHNR and CDR2 as FQNEAQ (reference sequence). CDR3 coding DNA: TGTGCCAGCAGCGTCAGGGGAAATACGCAGTATTTT. Residues: CASSVRGNTQYF.

The chain is built from TRBV5-1 and TRBJ2-3; 9 bases map to TRBD1. The CDR3 is 14 amino acids. The germline gives CDR1 SGHRS, CDR2 YFSETQ. J was trimmed by 6 bases and V by 4 bases; bases with no gene match: 6. CDR3: CASSAQGAVDTQYF. The CDR3 nucleotides read TGCGCCAGCAGCGCACAGGGGGCCGTTGATACGCAGTATTTT.

The chain links TRBV3-1 (or the pseudogene TRBV3-2) to TRBJ1-2; possibly TRBD1 for D (6 bases). V was pared by 6 bases and J by 8 bases, with 13 bases between. CDR3 size: 12 residues. Germline V gives CDR1 LGHDT, CDR2 YNNKEL (reference sequence). CDR3 residues: CASRKGGLGYTF. CDR3 nucleotide sequence: TGTGCCAGCAGAAAGGGGGGTTTGGGCTACACCTTC.

The J gene is TRBJ1-1, the V gene TRBV24-1; 10 bases map to TRBD1. This CDR3 has 15 residues. Losses at the gene ends were 5 bases for V and 6 bases for J; bases not matched to a gene: 8. In germline, CDR1 is KGHDR, CDR2 SFDVKD. The CDR3 DNA is TGTGCCACCAGTGGTTCGACAGGGGGCTTGGCTGAAGCTTTCTTT. The encoded protein is CATSGSTGGLAEAFF.

CDR3 residues: CASSLGRGSYGYTF. CDR3 DNA: TGTGCCAGCAGCTTAGGCCGGGGCAGTTATGGCTACACCTTC. The chain couples TRBV13 to TRBJ1-2, with D possibly being TRBD1 (5 bases). Germline V gene lookup returns CDR1 PRHDT and CDR2 FYEKMQ (reference sequence). This CDR3 comprises 14 residues. Trimming left V 0 bases short and J 5 bases short, with 10 bases between.

The rearrangement uses TRBV7-9 and TRBJ1-1; a possible D gene is TRBD1 (6 bases). Trimming left V 1 base short and J 2 bases short, with 17 bases between. Germline-derived CDR1 and CDR2 are SEHNR and FQNEAQ (reference sequence). This CDR3 has 17 residues. The CDR3 is CASSLGLYDRLNTEAFF. The CDR3 coding sequence is TGTGCCAGCAGCTTAGGTCTCTACGACAGGCTAAACACTGAAGCTTTCTTT.

V and J are TRBV9 and TRBJ1-3; 7 positions agree with TRBD1. CDR1 and CDR2 from the germline V gene are SGDLS and YYNGEE. V shed 4 bases, J shed 3 bases, and the junction held 4 bases outside the gene matches. The CDR3 sequence is 14 residues long. In DNA form, the CDR3 reads TGTGCCAGCAGCTCCGACAGGGATGGAAACACCATATATTTT. It encodes CASSSDRDGNTIYF.

The chain has TRBV5-1 and TRBJ2-3, with a possible D match to TRBD1 (5 bases). The CDR3 loop spans 13 amino acids. The V gene's germline CDR1 is SGHRS and CDR2 YFSETQ. V lost 5 bases to trimming and J lost 5 bases, with 12 bases between them. The CDR3 protein is CASRQGGKDTQYF. The CDR3 nucleotides are TGCGCCAGCAGGCAGGGTGGGAAAGATACGCAGTATTTT.

The chain employs TRBV28 and TRBJ2-7, with 7 bases identical to TRBD1. The V gene's germline CDR1 is MDHEN and CDR2 SYDVKM. Unmatched junction bases numbered 8, after V lost 5 bases and J lost 1 base. The CDR3 sequence is 15 residues long. In DNA, the CDR3 is TGTGCCAGCAGTCCCCCCCCGGGACAGTCCTACGAGCAGTACTTC. Translation gives CASSPPPGQSYEQYF.

The chain uses TRBV18 and TRBJ1-1; no reliable D call. Between the trimmed V and J ends, which lost 3 bases and 4 bases, there was a span of 12 bases. CDR1 is KGHSH, CDR2 LQKENI, per germline. CDR3 length: 14 residues. Here the CDR3 DNA reads TGTGCCAGCTCACCCCAAGGTGGGTCCACTGAAGCTTTCTTT. Protein product: CASSPQGGSTEAFF. Filled out from reference TRBV18 and TRBJ1-1, the complete variable domain reads NAGVMQNPRHLVRRRGQEARLRCSPMKGHSHVYWYRQLPEEGLKFMVYLQKENIIDESGMPKERFSAEFPKEGPSILRIQQVVRGDSAAYFCASSPQGGSTEAFFGQGTRLTVV.